This T cell receptor beta chain emerged from a study of monozygotic twins with inflammatory bowel disease. Without any T cell sorting, total RNA was isolated from whole blood. Details on this clonotype: What it recognizes is unknown.

Study-level points and caveats: Clonotypes shared with others were fewer in IBD patients than in healthy twins, especially with disease activity. Repertoires of patients may have been made more variable by differing immunosuppressive treatments.

Germline assignment: CDR1 MNHEY and CDR2 SMNVEV (reference sequence). The CDR3 spans 15 residues. UMIs were attached via template switching, each with a 6-nucleotide sample barcode. Using the 5' RACE reads, TCRdb records one entry per CDR3 protein without DNA. The listing records under 200,000 distinct CDR3 sequences. The sequenced sample was blood. This chain links TRBV27 with TRBJ2-1; TCRdb outputs TRBD1, but without DNA this stays unchecked. The sequence derives from a human donor with ulcerative colitis or Crohn's disease, or a healthy co-twin of an affected twin (not recorded which). The CDR3 sequence: CASSLERDPYNEQFF.